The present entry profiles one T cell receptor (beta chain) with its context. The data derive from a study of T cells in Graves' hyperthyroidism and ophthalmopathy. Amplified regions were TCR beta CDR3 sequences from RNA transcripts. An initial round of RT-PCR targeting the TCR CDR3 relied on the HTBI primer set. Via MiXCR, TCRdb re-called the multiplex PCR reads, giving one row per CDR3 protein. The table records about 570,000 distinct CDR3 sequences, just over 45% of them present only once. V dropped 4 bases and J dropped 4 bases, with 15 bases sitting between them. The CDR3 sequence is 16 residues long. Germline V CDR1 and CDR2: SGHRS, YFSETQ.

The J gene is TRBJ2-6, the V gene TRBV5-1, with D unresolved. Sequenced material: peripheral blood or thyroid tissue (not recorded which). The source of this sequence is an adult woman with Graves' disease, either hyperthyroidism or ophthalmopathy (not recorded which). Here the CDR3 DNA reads TGCGCCAGCAGCCCCTTCATGGGGTCGGGGGCCAACGTCCTGACTTTC. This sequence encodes CASSPFMGSGANVLTF.